The 17 T cell receptor beta chains presented below share a single source sample, sequenced in a study of naive and memory T cell subsets. Stated treatment: skin biopsy from PPD injection site in Mantoux-positive individual. An oligonucleotide containing a UMI was ligated to the 3' end of TCR cDNA. Ligated cDNA underwent four rounds of PCR with nested alpha and beta constant region primers and SP2. MiXCR was run by TCRdb on the UMI-ligation and nested PCR reads, yielding one entry per CDR3 protein. The table shows 25,000 to 35,000 distinct CDR3 sequences, with about 6.9% occurring only once. Here the sequenced sample was skin, taken from a tuberculin skin test site. The receptors shown here come from an adult in good health.

This clonotype occurred many times. The rearrangement joins TRBV7-9 to TRBJ2-7, with D tentatively TRBD1 (6 bases). The CDR3 consists of 14 residues. V was pared by 4 bases and J by 0 bases, with 10 bases between. The germline CDR1 and CDR2 sequences are SEHNR and FQNEAQ (reference sequence). The CDR3 is CASSSDRSSYEQYF. CDR3 nucleotide sequence: TGTGCCAGCAGCTCAGACAGGAGCTCCTACGAGCAGTACTTC.

In its sample, this clonotype was seen many times. The genes are TRBV29-1 and TRBJ2-7; 9 nucleotides align to TRBD1. This CDR3 comprises 15 residues. The germline CDR1 and CDR2 sequences are SQVTM and ANQGSEA. V shed 7 bases and J 3 bases; nucleotides not matched to a gene: 13. The CDR3 DNA follows: TGCAGCGCCGGACAGGGGTCCGGATACCGCTACGAGCAGTACTTC. Its protein product is CSAGQGSGYRYEQYF.

In its sample, this clonotype was seen many times. It may be a read error: a sequence one base away is much more abundant. The chain couples TRBV3-1 to TRBJ2-1; D call uncertain. The CDR3 is 13 residues long. Between the trimmed V and J ends, which lost 4 bases and 6 bases, there was a span of 10 bases. Germline CDR1 reads LGHDT; CDR2 reads YNNKEL (reference sequence). CDR3 in DNA: TGTGCCAGCAGCCCCGGCGGCACCAATGAGCAGTTCTTC. This sequence encodes CASSPGGTNEQFF.

This clonotype was observed at least ten times. V usage is TRBV12-5 and J usage is TRBJ1-2, with 9 positions matching TRBD1. V was clipped by 1 base and J by 4 bases; unmatched bases: 7. The CDR3 is 16 amino acids. CDR1 is LGHNT, CDR2 FRNRAP, per germline. The DNA of the CDR3 is TGTGCTAGTGGTTTGGATCCGGGACAGGGTGGCTATGGCTACACCTTC. This codes for CASGLDPGQGGYGYTF.

The V call is TRBV7-6, the J call TRBJ1-4, with 8 bases identical to TRBD1. CDR1 SGHVS and CDR2 FNYEAQ come from the germline V gene. V lost 2 bases, J lost 8 bases, and 7 bases stayed unmatched. The CDR3 contains 15 residues. CDR3 sequence (DNA): TGTGCCAGCAGCTTAAATCAGGGGGCAGGGGAAAAACTGTTTTTT. It encodes CASSLNQGAGEKLFF.

This clonotype was counted many times. The V and J genes are TRBV7-9 and TRBJ2-7; D is ambiguous. In germline, CDR1 is SEHNR, CDR2 FQNEAQ (reference sequence). Trimming removed 5 bases from V and 7 bases from J, with 24 bases in between. The length of the CDR3 is 16 residues. The CDR3 DNA follows: TGTGCCAGCAGCAGAGAGGTGCACCAGGCTACGAGGGAGCAGTACTTC. The encoded protein is CASSREVHQATREQYF.

This clonotype was seen more than once but under ten times. This sequence joins TRBV5-1 and TRBJ1-2, with D tentatively TRBD1 (5 bases). V lost 4 bases to trimming and J lost 2 bases, with 15 bases between them. This CDR3 contains 15 residues. Germline CDR1 SGHRS, CDR2 YFSETQ. The CDR3: CASSPEGALNYGYTF. The CDR3 DNA reads TGCGCCAGCAGCCCCGAAGGGGCTCTGAACTATGGCTACACCTTC. The variable domain in full, with the rest retrieved from reference TRBV5-1 and TRBJ1-2, is KAGVTQTPRYLIKTRGQQVTLSCSPISGHRSVSWYQQTPGQGLQFLFEYFSETQRNKGNFPGRFSGRQFSNSRSEMNVSTLELGDSALYLCASSPEGALNYGYTFGSGTRLTVV.

This clonotype was observed a few times. The chain uses TRBV6-1 and TRBJ2-1; maybe TRBD1 (5 bases). The CDR3 loop spans 13 amino acids. V lost 2 bases, J lost 11 bases, and 13 bases lay in between. Per germline, CDR1 MNHNS and CDR2 SASEGT. CDR3 in amino acids: CASSEPVAGKQFF. The DNA of the CDR3 is TGTGCCAGCAGTGAACCCGTGGCAGGGAAGCAGTTCTTC.

The chain joins TRBV20-1 to TRBJ1-3; 7 bases line up with TRBD1. V gave up 5 bases and J gave up 7 bases; unmatched junction bases: 11. The CDR3 has 14 amino acids. CDR1 and CDR2 from the germline V gene are DFQATT and SNEGSKA (reference sequence). The CDR3: CSAPRTGDGNTIYF. The CDR3 nucleotides read TGCAGTGCTCCTAGAACAGGGGACGGGAACACCATATATTTT.

This clonotype showed up many times. Germline is not matched at one junction end, which may reflect a read error. The chain employs TRBV3-1 and TRBJ2-5; TRBD1 matches 9 bases. CDR1 and CDR2 (germline): LGHDT, YNNKEL (reference sequence). The CDR3 has 16 residues. In DNA form, the CDR3 reads TGTGCCAGCAGCTGGAAGGGACAGGGAATCCAAGATACCCAGTACTTC. It encodes CASSWKGQGIQDTQYF.

This clonotype was observed many times. The V call is TRBV20-1, the J call TRBJ2-7; TRBD1 is a possible D gene (6 bases). Germline values: CDR1 DFQATT, CDR2 SNEGSKA (reference sequence). The CDR3 is 11 residues long. For the CDR3, the DNA is TGCTCTGGACAGTCCTCCTACGAGCAGTACTTC. As protein: CSGQSSYEQYF.

In this sample, this clonotype turned up a few times. A much larger clone is a single base away; this may be a read error. The chain joins TRBV5-1 to TRBJ1-1; D is ambiguous. The CDR3 length is 12 residues. V lost 0 bases to trimming and J lost 8 bases, with 8 bases between them. Germline V CDR1 and CDR2: SGHRS, YFSETQ. CDR3 nucleotides: TGCGCCAGCAGCTTGGGGCCAACGGAAGCTTTCTTT. Protein: CASSLGPTEAFF.

This clonotype showed up many times. The chain combines TRBV6-1 with TRBJ2-7; 10 nucleotides agree with TRBD1. Germline V gene sequence: CDR1 MNHNS, CDR2 SASEGT. Losses at the gene ends were 0 bases for V and 5 bases for J; bases not matched to a gene: 7. The CDR3 runs 16 residues. This CDR3 reads CASSEAVDRGLDEQYF. As DNA, the CDR3 is TGTGCCAGCAGTGAAGCCGTCGACAGGGGGCTGGACGAGCAGTACTTC.

This clonotype occurred many times. The chain carries TRBV20-1 and TRBJ2-3; 12 bases are a match to TRBD2. Unmatched junction bases numbered 3, after V lost 3 bases and J lost 2 bases. Germline V lookup: CDR1 DFQATT, CDR2 SNEGSKA (reference sequence). CDR3 length: 15 residues. CDR3 loop: CSARGTSGYTDTQYF. CDR3 DNA: TGCAGTGCTAGGGGGACTAGCGGGTACACAGATACGCAGTATTTT.

The chain recombines TRBV7-2 with TRBJ1-1, with D possibly TRBD1 on 5 matching bases. The CDR3 is 14 amino acids. V was clipped by 2 bases and J by 7 bases, with 14 bases between them. Looked up from germline, CDR1 is SGHTA and CDR2 is FQGNSA. CDR3 in DNA: TGTGCCAGCAGCTTACTCCAGGGATCGGGTGAAGCTTTCTTT. Its protein is CASSLLQGSGEAFF. The full variable domain, completed using reference TRBV7-2 and TRBJ1-1, is GAGVSQSPSNKVTEKGKDVELRCDPISGHTALYWYRQSLGQGLEFLIYFQGNSAPDKSGLPSDRFSAERTGGSVSTLTIQRTQQEDSAVYLCASSLLQGSGEAFFGQGTRLTVV.

This clonotype was observed at least ten times. V is TRBV4-1 and J is TRBJ2-2; tentative D call: TRBD2 (7 bases). CDR1 is MGHRA, CDR2 YSYEKL, per germline. The CDR3 spans 20 residues. The ends were cut back, 0 bases at V and 4 bases at J, with 24 bases in the middle. DNA for the CDR3: TGCGCCAGCAGCCAAGATCGTATTAGGGGGGGCGCGGTGATCACCGGGGAGCTGTTTTTT. The encoded protein is CASSQDRIRGGAVITGELFF.

This clonotype was observed many times. This chain joins TRBV18 and TRBJ2-2; D gene unclear. The CDR3 has 15 amino acids. CDR1 KGHSH and CDR2 LQKENI come from the germline V gene. V lost 5 bases and J 0 bases, leaving 10 bases between the germline ends. The CDR3 region has the DNA TGTGCCAGCTCAACCACAGCTACGAACACCGGGGAGCTGTTTTTT. This sequence encodes CASSTTATNTGELFF.